This T cell receptor beta chain was sequenced in a study of blood T cells in healthy people across ages. PCR was performed a second time for about 7 to 12 cycles using a sample-barcoded 5' primer and a J-beta primer mix. TCRdb re-called the 5' RACE reads through MiXCR, storing one row per CDR3 protein. The data show over 1,500,000 distinct CDR3 sequences, roughly 50% seen once. This clonotype was observed a handful of times. The germline V gene encodes CDR1 SQVTM and CDR2 ANQGSEA. V lost 0 bases to trimming and J lost 3 bases, with 11 bases between them. CDR3 size: 14 residues. Peripheral blood from each donor was collected in a volume of roughly 9.2 milliliters. At least 6 micrograms of total RNA were extracted per sample.

This TCR was sampled from a woman aged 35 to 49 in good health. Material for sequencing was blood. The chain carries TRBV29-1 and TRBJ1-2; no definite D call. CDR3 nucleotide sequence: TGCAGCGTTGAAGAAAAAGAGGATCACTATGGCTACACCTTC. Its protein is CSVEEKEDHYGYTF.